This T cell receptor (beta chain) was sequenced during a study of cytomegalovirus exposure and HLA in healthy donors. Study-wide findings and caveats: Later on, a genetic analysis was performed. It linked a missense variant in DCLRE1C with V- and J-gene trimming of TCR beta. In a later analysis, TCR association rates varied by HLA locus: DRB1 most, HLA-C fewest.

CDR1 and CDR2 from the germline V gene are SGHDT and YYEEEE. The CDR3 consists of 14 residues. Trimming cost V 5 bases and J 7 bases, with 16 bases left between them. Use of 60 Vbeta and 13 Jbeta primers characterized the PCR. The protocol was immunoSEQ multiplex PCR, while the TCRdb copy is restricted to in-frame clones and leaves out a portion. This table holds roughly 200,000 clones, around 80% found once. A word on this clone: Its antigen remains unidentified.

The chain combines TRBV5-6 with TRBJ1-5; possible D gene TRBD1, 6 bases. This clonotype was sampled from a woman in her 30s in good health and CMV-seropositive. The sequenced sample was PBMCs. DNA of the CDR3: TGTGCCAGCAGTGGCGCACAGGGCGGGCAGCCCCAGCATTTT. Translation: CASSGAQGGQPQHF.